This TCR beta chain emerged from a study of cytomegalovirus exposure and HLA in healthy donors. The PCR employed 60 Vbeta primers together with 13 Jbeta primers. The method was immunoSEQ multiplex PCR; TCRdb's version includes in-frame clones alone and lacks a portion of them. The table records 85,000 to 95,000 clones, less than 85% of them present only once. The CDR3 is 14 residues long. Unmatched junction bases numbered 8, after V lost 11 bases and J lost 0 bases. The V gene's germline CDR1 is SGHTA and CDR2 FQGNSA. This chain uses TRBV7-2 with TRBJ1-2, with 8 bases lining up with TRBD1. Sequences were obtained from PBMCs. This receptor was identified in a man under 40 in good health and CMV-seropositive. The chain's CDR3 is CAGGRGHPNYGYTF. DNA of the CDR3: TGTGCCGGAGGCAGGGGGCATCCTAACTATGGCTACACCTTC.